This TCR beta chain appears in the sequencing data of a study of Ad26.COV2.S vaccination and SARS-CoV-2 variants. Profiling relied on immunoSEQ multiplex PCR, and the TCRdb table lists in-frame clones only, not all of them. The table includes around 45,000 clones, around 83% detected once. This CDR3 contains 13 residues. Trimming stripped 7 bases from V and 6 bases from J, with 13 bases between. The clonotype comes from a human donor who had recovered from COVID-19. The chain joins TRBV12-3 or TRBV12-4 to TRBJ1-5; D ambiguous. Sequenced material: peripheral blood, taken after recovery from COVID-19. Here the CDR3 reads CASNSGLGQPQHF. The CDR3 DNA reads TGTGCCAGCAACTCGGGCCTAGGTCAGCCCCAGCATTTT.